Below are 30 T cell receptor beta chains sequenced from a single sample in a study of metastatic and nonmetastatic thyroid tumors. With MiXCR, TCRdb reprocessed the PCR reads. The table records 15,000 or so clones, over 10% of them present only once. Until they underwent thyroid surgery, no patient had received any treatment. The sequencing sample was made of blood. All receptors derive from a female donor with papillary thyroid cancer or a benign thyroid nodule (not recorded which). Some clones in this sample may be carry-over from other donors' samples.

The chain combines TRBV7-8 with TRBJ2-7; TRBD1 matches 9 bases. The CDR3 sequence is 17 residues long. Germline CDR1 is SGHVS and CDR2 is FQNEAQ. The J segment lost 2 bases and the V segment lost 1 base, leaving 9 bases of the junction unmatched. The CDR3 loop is CASSLVGAGTGPYEQYF. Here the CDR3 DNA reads TGTGCCAGCAGCTTAGTGGGGGCTGGGACAGGGCCCTACGAGCAGTACTTC.

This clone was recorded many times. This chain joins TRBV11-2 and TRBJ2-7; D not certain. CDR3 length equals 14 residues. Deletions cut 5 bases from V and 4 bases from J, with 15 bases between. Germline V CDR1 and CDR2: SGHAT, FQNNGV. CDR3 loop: CASSPTGRLYEQYF. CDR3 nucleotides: TGTGCCAGCAGCCCGACGGGCAGACTTTACGAGCAGTACTTC.

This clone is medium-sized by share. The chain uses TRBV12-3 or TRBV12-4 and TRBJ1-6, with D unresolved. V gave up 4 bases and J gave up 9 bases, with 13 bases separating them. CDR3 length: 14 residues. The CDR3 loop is CASSYDQTSSPLHF. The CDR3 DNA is TGTGCCAGCAGTTATGACCAAACAAGTTCACCCCTCCACTTT.

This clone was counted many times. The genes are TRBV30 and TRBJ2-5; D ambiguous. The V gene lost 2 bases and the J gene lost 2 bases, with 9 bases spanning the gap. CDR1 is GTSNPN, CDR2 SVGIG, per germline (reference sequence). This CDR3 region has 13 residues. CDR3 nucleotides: TGTGCCTGGAGTTGGGGTGTGCAAGAGACCCAGTACTTC. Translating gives CAWSWGVQETQYF.

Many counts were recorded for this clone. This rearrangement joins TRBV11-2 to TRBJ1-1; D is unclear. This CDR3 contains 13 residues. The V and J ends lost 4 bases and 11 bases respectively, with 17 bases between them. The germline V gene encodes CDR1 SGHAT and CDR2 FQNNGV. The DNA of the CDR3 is TGTGCCAGCAGCTCCTGGATTGATGGTTTGGCTTTCTTT. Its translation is CASSSWIDGLAFF.

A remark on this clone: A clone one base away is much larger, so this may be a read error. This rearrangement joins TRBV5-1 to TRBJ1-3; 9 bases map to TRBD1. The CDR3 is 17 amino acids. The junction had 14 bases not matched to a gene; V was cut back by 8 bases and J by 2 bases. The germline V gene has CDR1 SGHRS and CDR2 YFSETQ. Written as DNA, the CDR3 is TGCGCCAGTATCTTGTCCTCACAGGGGGCTACTGGAAACACCATATATTTT. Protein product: CASILSSQGATGNTIYF.

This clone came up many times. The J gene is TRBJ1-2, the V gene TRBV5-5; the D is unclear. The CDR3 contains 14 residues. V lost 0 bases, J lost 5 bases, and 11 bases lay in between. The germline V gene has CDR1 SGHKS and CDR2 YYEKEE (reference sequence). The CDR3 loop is CASSLDTRFYGYTF. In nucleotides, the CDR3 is TGTGCCAGCAGCTTGGATACAAGATTTTATGGCTACACCTTC.

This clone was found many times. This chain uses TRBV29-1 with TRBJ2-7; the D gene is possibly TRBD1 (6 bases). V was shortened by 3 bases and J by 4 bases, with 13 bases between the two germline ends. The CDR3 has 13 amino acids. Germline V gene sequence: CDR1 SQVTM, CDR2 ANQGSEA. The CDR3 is CSVEWTEGYEQYF. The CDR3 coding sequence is TGCAGCGTTGAGTGGACAGAAGGTTACGAGCAGTACTTC.

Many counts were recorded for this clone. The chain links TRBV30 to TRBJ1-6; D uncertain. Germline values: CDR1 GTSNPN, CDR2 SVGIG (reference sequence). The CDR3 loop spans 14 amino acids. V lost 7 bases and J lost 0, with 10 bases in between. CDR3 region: CALARSSYNSPLHF. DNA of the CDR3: TGTGCCTTGGCAAGGAGCTCCTATAATTCACCCCTCCACTTT.

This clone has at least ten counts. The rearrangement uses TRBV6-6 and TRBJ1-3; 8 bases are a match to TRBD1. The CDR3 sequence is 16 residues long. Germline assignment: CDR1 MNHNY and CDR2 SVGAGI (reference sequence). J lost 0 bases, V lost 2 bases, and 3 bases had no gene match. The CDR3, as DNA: TGTGCCAGCAGTTACCTACAGGGGGACTCTGGAAACACCATATATTTT. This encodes CASSYLQGDSGNTIYF.

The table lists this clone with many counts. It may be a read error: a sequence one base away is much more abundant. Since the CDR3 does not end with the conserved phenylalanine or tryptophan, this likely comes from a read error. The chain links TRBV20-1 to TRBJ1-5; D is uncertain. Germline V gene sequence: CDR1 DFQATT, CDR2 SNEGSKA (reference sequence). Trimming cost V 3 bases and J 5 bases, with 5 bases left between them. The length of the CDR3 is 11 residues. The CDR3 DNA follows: TGCAGTGCTAGTGGCGATCAGCCCCAGCATCTT. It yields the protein CSASGDQPQHL.

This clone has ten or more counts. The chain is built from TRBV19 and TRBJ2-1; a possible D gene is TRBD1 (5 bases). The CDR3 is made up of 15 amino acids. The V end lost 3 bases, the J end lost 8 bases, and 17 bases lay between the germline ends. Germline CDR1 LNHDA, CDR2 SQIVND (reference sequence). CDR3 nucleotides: TGTGCCAGTAGTATGGGGCTAATCCTTAGGGATGAGCAGTTCTTC. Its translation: CASSMGLILRDEQFF.

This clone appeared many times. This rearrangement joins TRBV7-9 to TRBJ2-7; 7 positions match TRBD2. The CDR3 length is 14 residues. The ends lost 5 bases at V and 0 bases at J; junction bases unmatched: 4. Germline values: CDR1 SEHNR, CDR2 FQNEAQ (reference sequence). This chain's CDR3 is CASSRGTTSYEQYF. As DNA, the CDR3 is TGTGCCAGCAGCCGTGGGACTACCTCCTACGAGCAGTACTTC.

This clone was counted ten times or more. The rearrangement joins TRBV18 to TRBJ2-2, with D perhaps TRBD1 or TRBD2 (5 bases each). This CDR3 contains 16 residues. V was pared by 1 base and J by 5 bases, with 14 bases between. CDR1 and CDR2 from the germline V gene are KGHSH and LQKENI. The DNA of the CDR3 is TGTGCCAGCTCACCACTTTTCGGGGCGCGTACCGGGGAGCTGTTTTTT. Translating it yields CASSPLFGARTGELFF.

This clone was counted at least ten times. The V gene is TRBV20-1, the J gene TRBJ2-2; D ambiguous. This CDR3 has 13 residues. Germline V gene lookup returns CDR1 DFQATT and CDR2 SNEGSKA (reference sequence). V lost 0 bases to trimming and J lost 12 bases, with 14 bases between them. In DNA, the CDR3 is TGCAGTGCTAGAGATCCGCGAGAAGGGCAGCTGTTTTTT. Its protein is CSARDPREGQLFF.

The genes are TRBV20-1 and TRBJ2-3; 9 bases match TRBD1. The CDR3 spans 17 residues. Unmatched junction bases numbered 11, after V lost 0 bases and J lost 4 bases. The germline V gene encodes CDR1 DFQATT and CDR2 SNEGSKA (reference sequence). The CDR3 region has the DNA TGCAGTGCTAGAGATCTGAGGACAGGGGCAGGTCCAGATACGCAGTATTTT. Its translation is CSARDLRTGAGPDTQYF.

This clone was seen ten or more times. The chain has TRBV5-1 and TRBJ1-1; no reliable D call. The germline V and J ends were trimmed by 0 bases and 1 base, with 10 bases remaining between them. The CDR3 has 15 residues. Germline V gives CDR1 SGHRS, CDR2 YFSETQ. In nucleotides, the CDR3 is TGCGCCAGCAGCTTGGCCTCCGCCGGGAACACTGAAGCTTTCTTT. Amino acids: CASSLASAGNTEAFF.

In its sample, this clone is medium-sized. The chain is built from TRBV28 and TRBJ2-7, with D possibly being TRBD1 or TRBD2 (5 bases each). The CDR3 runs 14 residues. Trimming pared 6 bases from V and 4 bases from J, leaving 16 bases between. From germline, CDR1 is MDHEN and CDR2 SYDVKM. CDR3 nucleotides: TGTGCCAGCAGATCAGCTGGGACGCCTTACGAGCAGTACTTC. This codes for CASRSAGTPYEQYF.

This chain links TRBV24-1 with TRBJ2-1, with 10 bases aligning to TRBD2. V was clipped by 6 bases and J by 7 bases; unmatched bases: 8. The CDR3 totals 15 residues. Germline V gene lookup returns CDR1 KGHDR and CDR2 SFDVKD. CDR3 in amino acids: CATSLLAGGGNEQFF. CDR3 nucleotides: TGTGCCACCAGTCTTTTAGCGGGAGGAGGGAATGAGCAGTTCTTC.

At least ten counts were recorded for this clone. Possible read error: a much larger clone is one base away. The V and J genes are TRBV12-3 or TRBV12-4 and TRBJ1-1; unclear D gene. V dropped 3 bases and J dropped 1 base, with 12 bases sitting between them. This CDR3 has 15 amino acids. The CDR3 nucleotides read TGTGCCAGCAGTTTTGGATCGGGTCGGAACACTGAAGCTTTCTTT. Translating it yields CASSFGSGRNTEAFF.

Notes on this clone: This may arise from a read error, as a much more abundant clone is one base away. The CDR3 is CASSLAPWGQALYYGYTF. The CDR3 nucleotides read TGTGCCAGCAGCTTAGCCCCGTGGGGACAGGCGCTATACTATGGCTACACCTTC. V usage is TRBV7-8 and J usage is TRBJ1-2, with 8 bases that match TRBD1. Looked up from germline, CDR1 is SGHVS and CDR2 is FQNEAQ. This CDR3 contains 18 residues. Germline trimming cut 0 bases from V and 3 bases from J; bases unmatched to any gene: 12.

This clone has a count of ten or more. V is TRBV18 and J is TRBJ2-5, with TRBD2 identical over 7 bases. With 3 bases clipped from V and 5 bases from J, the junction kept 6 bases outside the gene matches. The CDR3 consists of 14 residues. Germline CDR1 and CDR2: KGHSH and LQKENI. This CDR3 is CASSPGGVRETQYF. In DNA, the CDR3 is TGTGCCAGCTCACCGGGAGGGGTACGGGAGACCCAGTACTTC.

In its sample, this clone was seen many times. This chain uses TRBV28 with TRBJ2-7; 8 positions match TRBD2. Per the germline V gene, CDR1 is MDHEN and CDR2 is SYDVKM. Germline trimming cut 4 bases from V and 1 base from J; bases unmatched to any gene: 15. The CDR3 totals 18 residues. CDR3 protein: CASSSDIFSGILSYEQYF. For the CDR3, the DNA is TGTGCCAGCAGTTCGGACATATTTAGCGGGATCCTGTCCTACGAGCAGTACTTC.

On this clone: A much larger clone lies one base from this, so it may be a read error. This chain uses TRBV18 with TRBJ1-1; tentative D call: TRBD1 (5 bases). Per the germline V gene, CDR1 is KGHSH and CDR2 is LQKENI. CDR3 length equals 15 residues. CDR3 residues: CVSSLGGTLNTEAFF. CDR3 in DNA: TGTGTCAGCTCACTGGGGGGGACCCTTAACACTGAAGCTTTCTTT.

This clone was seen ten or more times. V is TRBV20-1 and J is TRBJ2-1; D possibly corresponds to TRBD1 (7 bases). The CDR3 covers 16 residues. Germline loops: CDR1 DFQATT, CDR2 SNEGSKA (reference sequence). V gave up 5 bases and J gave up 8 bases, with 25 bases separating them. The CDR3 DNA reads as TGCAGTGCTTACGACCCCGGTGGGGGCAGGGGGGATGAGCAGTTCTTC. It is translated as CSAYDPGGGRGDEQFF.

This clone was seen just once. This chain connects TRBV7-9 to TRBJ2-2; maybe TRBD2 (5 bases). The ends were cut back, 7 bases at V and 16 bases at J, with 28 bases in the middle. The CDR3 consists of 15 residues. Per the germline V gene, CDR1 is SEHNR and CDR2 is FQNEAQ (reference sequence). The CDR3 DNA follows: TGTGCCAGCAATAGCCTGTTCGCGAACACCGGGGAGACGTTTTTT. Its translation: CASNSLFANTGETFF.

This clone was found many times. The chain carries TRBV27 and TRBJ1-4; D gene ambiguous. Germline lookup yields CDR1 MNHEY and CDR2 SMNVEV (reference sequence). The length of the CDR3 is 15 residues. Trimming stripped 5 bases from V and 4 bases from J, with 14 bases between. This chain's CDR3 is CASSPRTDFNEKLFF. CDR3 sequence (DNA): TGTGCCAGCAGTCCAAGGACGGACTTTAATGAAAAACTGTTTTTT.

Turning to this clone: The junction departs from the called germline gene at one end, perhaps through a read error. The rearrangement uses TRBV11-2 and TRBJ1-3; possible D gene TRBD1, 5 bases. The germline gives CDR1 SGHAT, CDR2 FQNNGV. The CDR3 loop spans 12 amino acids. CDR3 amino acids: CDSSLRDDTIYF. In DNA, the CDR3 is TGTGACAGCAGCTTACGGGACGACACCATATATTTT.

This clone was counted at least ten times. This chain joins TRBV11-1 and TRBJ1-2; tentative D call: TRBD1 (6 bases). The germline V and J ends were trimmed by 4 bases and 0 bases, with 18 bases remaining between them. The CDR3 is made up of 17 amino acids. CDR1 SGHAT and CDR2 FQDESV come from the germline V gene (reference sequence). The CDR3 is CASSSSFDTGTNYGYTF. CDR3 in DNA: TGTGCCAGCAGCTCTTCTTTTGACACAGGGACTAACTATGGCTACACCTTC.

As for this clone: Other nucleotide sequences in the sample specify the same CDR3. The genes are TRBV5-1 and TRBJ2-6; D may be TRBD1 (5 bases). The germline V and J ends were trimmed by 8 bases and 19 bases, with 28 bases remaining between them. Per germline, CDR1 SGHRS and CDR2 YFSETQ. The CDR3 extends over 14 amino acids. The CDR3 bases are TGCGCCAGTTCAAGGGTGGCTGGGGCCAACGTACTTACTTTC. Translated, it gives CASSRVAGANVLTF.